What follows are 13 T cell receptor beta chains derived from one specimen sequenced in a study of T-cell memory formation after mild COVID-19 (dated by TCRdb to the early 2020s). Preparation of the library involved 5' RACE. The run used an Illumina NovaSeq 6000. The public sequencing data were trimmed at Q25 with fastp and processed into clonotypes with MiXCR by TCRdb, which kept only in-frame beta chains. Under each unique CDR3 protein, matching rows form one entry showing the most common genes and DNA. Recorded for this sample are 200,000 to 250,000 distinct CDR3 sequences; over 9.5% of them occurred a single time. The ten largest clones take up roughly 3.5% of the sample. The sequenced material came from PBMCs or a T cell subset sorted from them (not recorded which). These receptors came from a man aged 18 to 29 who had mild COVID-19 (a few samples of this study predate the infection). The sample titles of this study are shuffled in the database, so cell type and time point are left out; the donor was told from shared clones.

This clonotype was detected many times. This chain uses TRBV7-9 with TRBJ2-3, with D hard to call. Trimming cost V 2 bases and J 2 bases, with 11 bases left between them. This CDR3 has 15 residues. Germline V lookup: CDR1 SEHNR, CDR2 FQNEAQ (reference sequence). This chain's CDR3 is CASSLKGRYTDTQYF. The DNA for the CDR3 is TGTGCCAGCAGCTTAAAGGGCCGCTACACAGATACGCAGTATTTT.

This chain links TRBV20-1 with TRBJ2-7; 9 bases are a match to TRBD1. Germline values: CDR1 DFQATT, CDR2 SNEGSKA (reference sequence). The CDR3 is 15 amino acids. V lost 3 bases to trimming and J lost 5 bases; unmatched junction nucleotides: 11. CDR3: CSASVPGQGSHEQYF. In DNA, the CDR3 is TGCAGTGCTAGCGTCCCGGGACAGGGTTCCCACGAGCAGTACTTC.

This clonotype was seen a handful of times. V gene TRBV29-1 combines with J gene TRBJ2-7; tentative D call: TRBD1 (5 bases). Germline assignment: CDR1 SQVTM and CDR2 ANQGSEA. Trimming took off 5 bases at V and 2 bases at J, with 13 bases between the two ends. The CDR3 contains 13 residues. CDR3 region: CSVTRQGTYEQYF. In nucleotides, the CDR3 is TGCAGCGTTACTCGGCAGGGCACCTACGAGCAGTACTTC.

This clonotype came up many times. The rearrangement joins TRBV7-8 to TRBJ2-7, with a weak D call TRBD2 (6 bases). The germline V gene has CDR1 SGHVS and CDR2 FQNEAQ. This CDR3 spans 15 amino acids. The V end was cut by 3 bases, the J end by 2 bases, with 14 bases between. The CDR3 DNA sequence: TGTGCCAGCAGCTTTAGCGGACCAGGGACCTACGAGCAGTACTTC. It is translated as CASSFSGPGTYEQYF.

The V call is TRBV5-5, the J call TRBJ1-5; a weak D match, TRBD1 (5 bases). This CDR3 spans 18 amino acids. CDR1 is SGHKS, CDR2 YYEKEE, per germline (reference sequence). V was cut by 4 bases and J by 2 bases, with 22 bases left in between. The CDR3 DNA follows: TGTGCCAGCAGCCCAGGCGGGGCGGGTAGGGGACGCAATCAGCCCCAGCATTTT. This gives the protein CASSPGGAGRGRNQPQHF. Together with reference TRBV5-5 and TRBJ1-5, the CDR3 gives the full variable domain: DAGVTQSPTHLIKTRGQQVTLRCSPISGHKSVSWYQQVLGQGPQFIFQYYEKEERGRGNFPDRFSARQFPNYSSELNVNALLLGDSALYLCASSPGGAGRGRNQPQHFGDGTRLSIL.

This clonotype was observed at least ten times. The chain combines TRBV6-6 with TRBJ1-2; the D gene is possibly TRBD1 (5 bases). V was trimmed by 7 bases and J by 5 bases, leaving 17 bases between them. CDR1 MNHNY and CDR2 SVGAGI come from the germline V gene (reference sequence). The CDR3 extends over 14 amino acids. In DNA form, the CDR3 reads TGTGCCAGCAACAAACGCGGGGGGGAATATGGCTACACCTTC. It codes for CASNKRGGEYGYTF.

The CDR3 loop reads CASGTYGIPYGYTF. The CDR3, as DNA: TGTGCCAGCGGGACTTACGGGATTCCTTATGGCTACACCTTC. This chain uses TRBV27 with TRBJ1-2, with TRBD1 as a possible D gene (5 bases). Germline assignment: CDR1 MNHEY and CDR2 SMNVEV (reference sequence). V lost 8 bases, J lost 5 bases, and 18 bases lay in between. CDR3 length: 14 amino acids.

This chain joins TRBV6-5 and TRBJ1-5; D possibly corresponds to TRBD1 (6 bases). Trimming took 7 bases from V and 5 from J, leaving 12 bases between them. CDR3 length: 13 amino acids. In germline, CDR1 is MNHEY, CDR2 SVGAGI. Here the CDR3 DNA reads TGTGCCAGCAAAGGGGGGGCATATCAGCCCCAGCATTTT. Translating it yields CASKGGAYQPQHF.

This clonotype was counted a few times. V and J are TRBV5-6 and TRBJ2-7; 7 nucleotides line up with TRBD1. CDR1 is SGHDT, CDR2 YYEEEE, per germline. V shed 4 bases and J 6 bases; nucleotides not matched to a gene: 13. This CDR3 has 15 amino acids. The CDR3 DNA reads as TGTGCCAGCAGCCATATTGACAGGGACCGGCGCGAGCAGTACTTC. Its protein product is CASSHIDRDRREQYF.

This clonotype showed up many times. The V gene is TRBV5-6, the J gene TRBJ2-7; 8 positions agree with TRBD1. With V trimmed by 5 bases and J by 7 bases, 14 bases remained unmatched. CDR1 and CDR2 from the germline V gene are SGHDT and YYEEEE. CDR3 size: 15 residues. DNA for the CDR3: TGTGCCAGCAGGTCGACAGGGGCCAACCCTGCGGAGCAGTACGTC. Encoded protein: CASRSTGANPAEQYV.

The chain has TRBV5-1 and TRBJ2-5; TRBD2 might be the D (5 bases). V lost 1 base to trimming and J lost 1 base, with 11 bases between them. Germline CDR1 SGHRS, CDR2 YFSETQ. CDR3 size: 15 residues. The CDR3: CASSLSGKLQETQYF. The CDR3 nucleotides read TGCGCCAGCAGCTTGTCGGGGAAACTCCAAGAGACCCAGTACTTC.

This clonotype was detected a few times. The chain joins TRBV10-3 to TRBJ1-4, with no clear D. CDR3 length: 13 residues. The V gene's germline CDR1 is ENHRY and CDR2 SYGVKD. V was shortened by 7 bases and J by 3 bases, with 9 bases between the two germline ends. The chain's CDR3 is CAITREPNEKLFF. The CDR3 nucleotides are TGTGCCATCACGAGGGAACCTAATGAAAAACTGTTTTTT.

A few counts support this clonotype. The chain carries TRBV7-6 and TRBJ2-6, with D perhaps TRBD1 or TRBD2 (5 bases each). The CDR3 is 17 amino acids. V was cut by 1 base and J by 2 bases, with 12 bases left in between. Looked up from germline, CDR1 is SGHVS and CDR2 is FNYEAQ. The CDR3 DNA sequence: TGTGCCAGCAGCTTAGTGTACAGGCGGGCTGGGGCCAACGTCCTGACTTTC. Amino acids: CASSLVYRRAGANVLTF.